This T cell receptor beta chain was identified in a study of OX40 agonist ivuxolimab in advanced cancers. Germline V CDR1 and CDR2: MNHEY, SMNVEV (reference sequence). The CDR3 is 12 amino acids. V was pared by 0 bases and J by 5 bases, with 4 bases between. About this clone: Its antigen remains unidentified. The same CDR3 can be traced to other DNA sequences in this sample.

Libraries were prepared by immunoSEQ multiplex PCR; TCRdb keeps only in-frame clonotypes and omits some of them. Altogether roughly 79,000 clones are present, around 93% being singletons, with the ten largest covering 0.53%. Study-wide results and caveats: At doses 0.1 to 3.0 mg/kg, CD4+ and CD8+ clones expanded. Which antigen the expanded peripheral T cells recognized is unknown.

This sequence joins TRBV27 and TRBJ2-5; the D is unclear. The clonotype comes from an adult with an advanced solid tumor such as melanoma, head and neck, liver or kidney cancer. The input for sequencing was CD4+ or CD8+ T cells sorted from blood, taken in a trial of the OX40 agonist ivuxolimab. DNA of the CDR3: TGTGCCAGCAGTTTATCGGGGGAGACCCAGTACTTC. Translated, it gives CASSLSGETQYF.